The 12 T cell receptor beta chains below come from one sample, sequenced in a study of T cell responses to AZD1222 COVID-19 vaccine. Here immunoSEQ multiplex PCR was the method, and the copy in TCRdb shows in-frame clones only, minus some. This sample has 60,000 to 85,000 clones, with 85% found just once. The material sequenced was peripheral blood, taken on day 0 of AZD1222 vaccination. These receptors were obtained from an adult in good health.

The V gene is TRBV6-5, the J gene TRBJ1-2, with 7 bases matching TRBD1. In germline, CDR1 is MNHEY, CDR2 SVGAGI. The length of the CDR3 is 13 residues. V dropped 6 bases and J dropped 4; count of bases not matched to a gene: 5. This chain's CDR3 is CASRSGQVYGYTF. The CDR3 DNA follows: TGTGCCAGCAGATCCGGACAGGTCTATGGCTACACCTTC.

The chain carries TRBV30 and TRBJ2-5; perhaps D is TRBD1 or TRBD2 (5 bases each). This CDR3 contains 14 residues. Germline-derived CDR1 and CDR2 are GTSNPN and SVGIG (reference sequence). The V end lost 3 bases, the J end lost 7 bases, and 18 bases lay between the germline ends. The CDR3 spells CAWRAGTVIGTQYF. In nucleotides, the CDR3 is TGTGCCTGGAGGGCCGGGACCGTCATCGGGACCCAGTACTTC.

The V and J genes are TRBV19 and TRBJ2-7, with 11 nucleotides matching TRBD2. CDR1 and CDR2 (germline): LNHDA, SQIVND (reference sequence). The CDR3 is 15 residues long. V lost 5 bases to trimming and J lost 6 bases; unmatched junction nucleotides: 9. The CDR3 region is CASSQRLAGFPEQYF. The CDR3, as DNA: TGTGCCAGTAGTCAGAGACTAGCGGGGTTCCCCGAGCAGTACTTC.

The J gene is TRBJ2-1, the V gene TRBV10-3, with 8 bases identical to TRBD2. Per the germline V gene, CDR1 is ENHRY and CDR2 is SYGVKD. The junction had 7 bases not matched to a gene; V was cut back by 7 bases and J by 5 bases. This CDR3 is built from 14 residues. CDR3 sequence (DNA): TGTGCCATCAATAGCGGGACGCTCAACAATGAGCAGTTCTTC. It yields the protein CAINSGTLNNEQFF.

V gene TRBV5-5 combines with J gene TRBJ2-3, with 7 bases lining up with TRBD1. Germline V gene lookup returns CDR1 SGHKS and CDR2 YYEKEE (reference sequence). The V and J ends lost 4 bases and 1 base, in that order; junction bases with no gene match: 6. The CDR3 length is 15 residues. The CDR3 DNA reads TGTGCCAGCAGCCTGACAGGGAAGGGCACAGATACGCAGTATTTT. It translates to CASSLTGKGTDTQYF.

The genes are TRBV19 and TRBJ2-3; D gene uncertain. The CDR3 consists of 15 residues. The V end lost 3 bases, the J end lost 0 bases, and 10 bases lay between the germline ends. Germline loops: CDR1 LNHDA, CDR2 SQIVND (reference sequence). The chain's CDR3 is CASSMVPLSTDTQYF. DNA of the CDR3: TGTGCCAGTAGTATGGTGCCACTTAGCACAGATACGCAGTATTTT.

This clone was detected only once. Sequence at one end of the junction differs from germline and may be a read error. The chain is built from TRBV7-7 and TRBJ1-3; perhaps TRBD1 as D (6 bases). In germline, CDR1 is SSHAT, CDR2 FNYEAQ (reference sequence). The CDR3 has 14 amino acids. CDR3: CASSLVGHRNTIYF. The CDR3 coding sequence is TGTGCTAGCAGCTTAGTGGGACACAGAAACACCATATATTTT.

This clone was seen only once. The chain joins TRBV6-5 to TRBJ1-1; TRBD1 matches 8 bases. The V gene's germline CDR1 is MNHEY and CDR2 SVGAGI. The CDR3 has 14 residues. V lost 6 bases to trimming and J lost 9 bases; unmatched junction nucleotides: 12. The CDR3 loop reads CASRSDRAAEQAFF. CDR3 DNA: TGTGCCAGCAGATCGGACAGGGCCGCAGAACAAGCTTTCTTT.

This chain uses TRBV19 with TRBJ2-7; no definite D call. The CDR3 loop spans 16 amino acids. CDR1 and CDR2 (germline): LNHDA, SQIVND (reference sequence). Trimming took 4 bases from V and 2 from J, leaving 18 bases between them. As DNA, the CDR3 is TGTGCCAGTAGTAGAGATCATCCCGAACCCACCTACGAGCAGTACTTC. Protein: CASSRDHPEPTYEQYF.

This rearrangement joins TRBV7-8 to TRBJ1-3; D unclear. This CDR3 region has 17 residues. V was shortened by 5 bases and J by 0 bases, with 17 bases between the two germline ends. CDR1 and CDR2 from the germline V gene are SGHVS and FQNEAQ. The CDR3 DNA is TGTGCCAGCAGCCCAAGGGAGAGGTTTCTCTCTGGAAACACCATATATTTT. Protein product: CASSPRERFLSGNTIYF.

The V call is TRBV10-3, the J call TRBJ2-5; possibly TRBD2 for D (5 bases). Germline V lookup: CDR1 ENHRY, CDR2 SYGVKD. The CDR3 is 13 residues long. The V end lost 4 bases, the J end lost 0 bases, and 6 bases lay between the germline ends. The CDR3, as DNA: TGTGCCATCAGTGCGAGGGACCAAGAGACCCAGTACTTC. Amino acids: CAISARDQETQYF.

The V gene is TRBV18, the J gene TRBJ2-3; no firm D call. V lost 5 bases, J lost 4 bases, and 10 bases lay in between. The CDR3 is 13 residues long. From germline, CDR1 is KGHSH and CDR2 LQKENI. In DNA form, the CDR3 reads TGTGCCAGCTCAGCAGAACAGCCAGATACGCAGTATTTT. Translating gives CASSAEQPDTQYF.